One and the same sample provided the 9 T cell receptor beta chains below, sequenced in a study of blood T cell repertoires in COVID-19. Sequencing was performed with immunoSEQ multiplex PCR; in TCRdb, only in-frame clones are kept and a portion is missing. The sample yields around 250,000 clones, 89% seen once. The sequencing sample was made of peripheral blood. The receptor set was obtained from a woman aged 40 to 50 who had recovered from COVID-19.

This chain connects TRBV18 to TRBJ2-5; a possible D gene is TRBD2 (5 bases). V lost 0 bases to trimming and J lost 2 bases, with 10 bases between them. The CDR3 extends over 15 amino acids. Germline CDR1 reads KGHSH; CDR2 reads LQKENI. The CDR3 spells CASSPPGSPQETQYF. Here the CDR3 DNA reads TGTGCCAGCTCACCACCAGGGAGCCCTCAAGAGACCCAGTACTTC.

V is TRBV7-3 and J is TRBJ2-1; D gene unclear. Per germline, CDR1 SGHTA and CDR2 FQGTGA. The CDR3 extends over 15 amino acids. Trimming stripped 5 bases from V and 0 bases from J, with 11 bases between. The CDR3 here is CASSPWSSSYNEQFF. The CDR3 region has the DNA TGTGCCAGCAGCCCCTGGTCTAGCTCCTACAATGAGCAGTTCTTC.

A word on this clone: This sample also contains other DNA sequences that code for the same CDR3. The V gene is TRBV27, the J gene TRBJ2-7; 7 bases map to TRBD2. CDR3 length: 14 amino acids. The trim removed 3 bases at V and 3 bases at J, leaving 5 bases unmatched. Looked up from germline, CDR1 is MNHEY and CDR2 is SMNVEV (reference sequence). CDR3 sequence (DNA): TGTGCCAGCAGTTTTTCCAGCGGGGACTACGAGCAGTACTTC. Translation: CASSFSSGDYEQYF.

This chain joins TRBV28 and TRBJ2-7; 14 positions agree with TRBD2. The CDR3 length is 15 residues. V was clipped by 4 bases and J by 3 bases; unmatched bases: 2. Germline V CDR1 and CDR2: MDHEN, SYDVKM. CDR3 coding DNA: TGTGCCAGCAGTTCCGGGACTAGCGGGAGCTACGAGCAGTACTTC. This sequence encodes CASSSGTSGSYEQYF.

This sequence joins TRBV28 and TRBJ2-7, with D possibly matching TRBD1 (6 bases). Germline V gene sequence: CDR1 MDHEN, CDR2 SYDVKM. V was clipped by 2 bases and J by 4 bases, with 12 bases between them. The CDR3 has 14 amino acids. CDR3 loop: CASSLGQPRYEQYF. CDR3 in DNA: TGTGCCAGCAGTTTAGGACAGCCCCGGTACGAGCAGTACTTC.

V gene TRBV5-1 combines with J gene TRBJ2-1; D is unclear. V was clipped by 0 bases and J by 8 bases, with 9 bases between them. This CDR3 is built from 13 residues. Germline V gene data show CDR1 as SGHRS and CDR2 as YFSETQ. This CDR3 is CASSLGLGDEQFF. The DNA of the CDR3 is TGCGCCAGCAGCTTGGGATTAGGAGATGAGCAGTTCTTC. The full variable domain, rest sourced from reference TRBV5-1 and TRBJ2-1, is KAGVTQTPRYLIKTRGQQVTLSCSPISGHRSVSWYQQTPGQGLQFLFEYFSETQRNKGNFPGRFSGRQFSNSRSEMNVSTLELGDSALYLCASSLGLGDEQFFGPGTRLTVL.

This sequence joins TRBV5-4 and TRBJ2-7; 10 bases align to TRBD2. Germline CDR1 is SGHNT and CDR2 is YYREEE (reference sequence). The CDR3 has 13 amino acids. V shed 3 bases and J 3 bases; nucleotides not matched to a gene: 0. This CDR3 reads CASSWTSGYEQYF. The CDR3 DNA is TGTGCCAGCAGCTGGACTAGCGGCTACGAGCAGTACTTC.

This clone was seen more than once but under ten times. The chain joins TRBV14 to TRBJ2-7, with 7 bases that match TRBD2. This CDR3 contains 12 residues. Germline CDR1 and CDR2: SGHDN and FVKESK. With 9 bases clipped from V and 4 bases from J, the junction kept 6 bases outside the gene matches. CDR3 residues: CARITSVYEQYF. Written as DNA, the CDR3 is TGTGCCAGGATCACTAGCGTTTACGAGCAGTACTTC.

In the case of this clone: Other DNA sequences from this sample encode an identical CDR3 as well. The gene calls are TRBV27 and TRBJ2-3; D may be TRBD2 (5 bases). V lost 3 bases and J 2 bases, leaving 6 bases between the germline ends. From germline, CDR1 is MNHEY and CDR2 SMNVEV (reference sequence). The CDR3 contains 13 residues. The CDR3 DNA reads as TGTGCCAGCAGTTTGGGAGTCACAGATACGCAGTATTTT. Protein sequence: CASSLGVTDTQYF.